The 9 T cell receptor beta chains given below trace back to one sample, sequenced in a study of T-cell memory formation after mild COVID-19 (dated by TCRdb to the early 2020s). The method behind the library was 5' RACE. Sequenced on an Illumina NovaSeq 6000. TCRdb trimmed public reads at Q25 via fastp, called clones via MiXCR and kept in-frame beta chains. Rows with a matching CDR3 protein are joined into one entry that keeps the most common DNA and genes. This sample gives under 300,000 distinct CDR3 sequences in total; around 8% of them show up just once. The ten largest account for around a fifth of the sample. Sequencing input: PBMCs or a T cell subset sorted from them (not recorded which). These receptors were collected from a man between 18 and 35 years old who had mild COVID-19 (a few samples of this study predate the infection). The sample titles of this study are shuffled in the database, so cell type and time point are left out; the donor was told from shared clones.

This clonotype was seen repeatedly, ten times or more. This chain joins TRBV4-3 and TRBJ2-2, with 10 bases that match TRBD2. The CDR3 has 15 residues. Per germline, CDR1 LGHNA and CDR2 YSLEER. Trimming took 1 base from V and 4 from J; bases not matched to a gene: 0. The CDR3 loop is CASSQGTSGTGELFF. In nucleotides, the CDR3 is TGCGCCAGCAGCCAAGGGACTAGCGGCACCGGGGAGCTGTTTTTT.

This clonotype was found a few times. The J gene is TRBJ2-5, the V gene TRBV7-2; D perhaps matches TRBD1 (6 bases). The CDR3 length is 16 residues. The V end lost 1 base, the J end lost 6 bases, and 18 bases lay between the germline ends. The germline gives CDR1 SGHTA, CDR2 FQGNSA. In DNA form, the CDR3 reads TGTGCCAGCAGCTTAGGAGGTGGGGGCCCGTGGAAGACCCAGTACTTC. This codes for CASSLGGGGPWKTQYF.

The J gene is TRBJ2-1, the V gene TRBV5-1; 9 bases are shared with TRBD2. Germline assignment: CDR1 SGHRS and CDR2 YFSETQ. The V segment lost 4 bases and the J segment 3 bases; nucleotides outside the gene matches: 14. The CDR3 runs 18 residues. The CDR3 loop reads CASSAPPQGLAFYNEQFF. The CDR3 DNA follows: TGCGCCAGCAGCGCACCGCCTCAGGGACTAGCTTTCTACAATGAGCAGTTCTTC. Using reference TRBV5-1 and TRBJ2-1 for the parts outside the CDR3, the full variable domain is KAGVTQTPRYLIKTRGQQVTLSCSPISGHRSVSWYQQTPGQGLQFLFEYFSETQRNKGNFPGRFSGRQFSNSRSEMNVSTLELGDSALYLCASSAPPQGLAFYNEQFFGPGTRLTVL.

This chain links TRBV6-6 with TRBJ2-1; maybe TRBD2 (7 bases). There are 16 residues in the CDR3. Germline lookup yields CDR1 MNHNY and CDR2 SVGAGI (reference sequence). With 2 bases removed from V and 0 bases from J, the gap between germline ends came to 11 bases. This chain's CDR3 is CASSYGGGGSYNEQFF. For the CDR3, the DNA is TGTGCCAGCAGTTACGGGGGCGGGGGCTCCTACAATGAGCAGTTCTTC.

In this sample, this clonotype turned up a few times. The CDR3 DNA sequence: TGCGCCAGCGGAAGTAGAAGCGGTTACAATGAGCAGTTCTTC. Its translation: CASGSRSGYNEQFF. The chain employs TRBV4-1 and TRBJ2-1; tentative D call: TRBD2 (5 bases). Trimming took 8 bases from V and 4 from J, leaving 15 bases between them. This CDR3 is built from 14 residues. Germline V gene data show CDR1 as MGHRA and CDR2 as YSYEKL.

Many counts were recorded for this clonotype. This chain uses TRBV20-1 with TRBJ1-3; maybe TRBD1 (5 bases). This CDR3 region has 15 residues. Deletions cut 4 bases from V and 8 bases from J, with 21 bases between. Germline assignment: CDR1 DFQATT and CDR2 SNEGSKA (reference sequence). This CDR3 is CSAITPGPSGDTIYF. The CDR3 nucleotides read TGCAGTGCTATCACGCCGGGACCTTCCGGGGACACCATATATTTT.

This clonotype was seen at least ten times. V usage is TRBV18 and J usage is TRBJ1-5, with TRBD1 as a possible D gene (6 bases). Trimming left V 5 bases short and J 3 bases short, with 17 bases between. The germline CDR1 and CDR2 sequences are KGHSH and LQKENI. There are 16 residues in the CDR3. CDR3 nucleotide sequence: TGTGCCAGCTCAACCGGGGGGACAAATAACAATCAGCCCCAGCATTTT. This codes for CASSTGGTNNNQPQHF.

The rearrangement uses TRBV5-4 and TRBJ2-3; D perhaps matches TRBD2 (6 bases). Germline V gives CDR1 SGHNT, CDR2 YYREEE (reference sequence). This CDR3 comprises 14 residues. Trimming pared 2 bases from V and 7 bases from J, leaving 14 bases between. CDR3 loop: CASSLPGARNTQYF. In nucleotides, the CDR3 is TGTGCCAGCAGCTTACCGGGAGCCCGGAATACGCAGTATTTT.

The V and J genes are TRBV25-1 and TRBJ2-7; 10 nucleotides agree with TRBD1. Trimming removed 8 bases from V and 2 bases from J; junction bases left unmatched: 9. CDR3 length equals 15 residues. Germline V lookup: CDR1 MGHDK, CDR2 SYGVNS. CDR3 region: CASQRGTGVTYEQYF. CDR3 bases: TGTGCCAGCCAAAGGGGGACAGGGGTGACCTACGAGCAGTACTTC.